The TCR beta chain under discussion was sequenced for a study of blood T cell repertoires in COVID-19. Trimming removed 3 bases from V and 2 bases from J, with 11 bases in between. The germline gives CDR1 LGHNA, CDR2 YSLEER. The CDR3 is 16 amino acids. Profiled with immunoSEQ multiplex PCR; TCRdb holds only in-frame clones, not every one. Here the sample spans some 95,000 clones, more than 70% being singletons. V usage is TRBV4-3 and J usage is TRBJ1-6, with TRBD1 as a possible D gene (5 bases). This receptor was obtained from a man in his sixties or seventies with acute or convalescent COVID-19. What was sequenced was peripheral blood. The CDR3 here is CASSHDSETYNSPLHF. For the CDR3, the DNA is TGCGCCAGCAGCCACGACAGCGAAACCTATAATTCACCCCTCCACTTT.